This T cell receptor (beta chain) is from a study of T cells in Graves' hyperthyroidism and ophthalmopathy. Amplified regions were TCR beta CDR3 sequences from RNA transcripts. The TCR CDR3 was amplified in a first-round RT-PCR using the HTBI primer set. One entry per CDR3 protein results from TCRdb running MiXCR on the multiplex PCR reads. The repertoire has some 600,000 distinct CDR3 sequences, approximately 13% of them found once; the top ten carry more than 4.5%. CDR3 length: 14 residues. V trimming: 6 bases; J trimming: 2 bases; junction bases outside the gene matches: 6. The germline V gene has CDR1 SGHTA and CDR2 FQGNSA. Subjects aged 18 to 65 presented with newly diagnosed hyperthyroidism of less than 2 months' duration. On the basis of clinical symptoms, serum thyroxine and TRAb, thyroid ultrasound and orbital computed tomography, diagnoses were made. Any symptoms of ophthalmopathy came after the first hyperthyroidism diagnosis, from which the blood sample dates. PBMCs were sourced from more than 9 ml fresh peripheral blood.

The chain is built from TRBV7-2 and TRBJ1-2, with 7 bases lining up with TRBD1. This TCR came from a woman in her thirties with Graves' hyperthyroidism that later progressed to Graves' ophthalmopathy. The sequenced sample consisted of blood. The CDR3 sequence is CASRYRDSNYGYTF. DNA of the CDR3: TGTGCCAGCAGGTACCGGGACAGCAACTATGGCTACACCTTC.